The rows below give T cell receptor beta chains drawn from one sample of a study of CD8+ T cells in alopecia areata. Generated by immunoSEQ multiplex PCR, the TCRdb table keeps only in-frame clones and is missing some. The sample has 100,000 to 150,000 clones; over 60% are singletons. This specimen consisted of CD4+ T cells sorted from blood, obtained at week 4, from a patient treated with tofacitinib. Source of these receptors: a human donor with alopecia areata. CDR3s include the opening cysteine and the closing phenylalanine or tryptophan. D genes are given only for firm matches. For some rows the clone size is stated as once, few or many, or as a class when expanded; others skip it.

few	NA	TRBV15	TRBJ1-4	CATSRVIVQGSEKLFF	TGTGCCACCAGCAGAGTTATTGTCCAGGGAAGCGAAAAACTGTTTTTT
NA	TRBD1	TRBV5-1	TRBJ2-7	CASSPGTGHEQYF	TGCGCCAGCAGCCCAGGGACAGGGCACGAGCAGTACTTC
NA	NA	TRBV30	TRBJ2-1	CAWSSMHEQFF	TGTGCCTGGAGTTCAATGCATGAGCAGTTCTTC
NA	NA	TRBV28	TRBJ1-5	CATTGMGQPQHF	TGTGCCACCACAGGGATGGGTCAGCCCCAGCATTTT
few	NA	TRBV4-1	TRBJ1-4	CASSHAQRRGQANEKLFF	TGCGCCAGCAGCCACGCCCAGAGACGGGGGCAAGCTAATGAAAAACTGTTTTTT
NA	NA	TRBV6-6	TRBJ2-7	CASSYKGFEQYF	TGTGCCAGCAGTTACAAGGGATTCGAGCAGTACTTC
few	NA	TRBV19	TRBJ2-3	CASSSLARRDTQYF	TGTGCCAGTAGTAGCCTAGCGCGCCGAGATACGCAGTATTTT
NA	NA	TRBV11-2	TRBJ2-6	CASSLLAAVASGANVLTF	TGTGCCAGCAGCTTATTGGCGGCGGTCGCCTCTGGGGCCAACGTCCTGACTTTC
NA	NA	TRBV7-9	TRBJ1-2	CASSQKDTLNYGYTF	TGTGCCAGCAGCCAAAAGGACACGCTTAACTATGGCTACACCTTC
few	TRBD2	TRBV25-1	TRBJ2-3	CASKASGVTDTQYF	TGTGCCAGCAAGGCTAGCGGGGTTACAGATACGCAGTATTTT
few	NA	TRBV5-4	TRBJ2-3	CASSPNDGDTQYF	TGTGCCAGCAGCCCCAATGATGGCGATACGCAGTATTTT
few	NA	TRBV5-4	TRBJ2-2	CASSQAGVRTGELFF	TGTGCCAGCAGCCAGGCCGGAGTTCGGACCGGGGAGCTGTTTTTT
once	NA	TRBV5-4	TRBJ1-1	CASRGILDRDTEAFF	TGTGCCAGCAGAGGAATCCTCGACAGAGACACTGAAGCTTTCTTT
NA	NA	TRBV18	TRBJ1-4	CASSLTGSLDEKLFF	TGTGCCAGCTCCCTCACAGGGAGCCTCGATGAAAAACTGTTTTTT
NA	NA	TRBV2	TRBJ2-7	CASSEDEQYF	TGTGCCAGCAGTGAGGACGAGCAGTACTTC
NA	NA	TRBV14	TRBJ2-3	CASSLKRDGAQYF	TGTGCCAGCAGCCTAAAGAGGGATGGGGCGCAGTATTTT
NA	TRBD2	TRBV30	TRBJ2-7	CAWRMGLPSYEQYF	TGTGCCTGGAGAATGGGACTACCCTCCTACGAGCAGTACTTC
NA	NA	TRBV4-3	TRBJ2-3	CASSQERGAVGTDTQYF	TGCGCCAGCAGCCAAGAAAGGGGGGCGGTTGGCACAGATACGCAGTATTTT
NA	NA	TRBV7-2	TRBJ2-3	CASSLGFNSDTQYF	TGTGCCAGCAGCTTAGGGTTTAACTCAGATACGCAGTATTTT
few	NA	TRBV25-1	TRBJ2-5	CASSERSFRETQYF	TGTGCCAGCAGTGAAAGGTCGTTCCGGGAGACCCAGTACTTC
NA	TRBD2	TRBV29-1	TRBJ2-7	CSVSPGRVGEQYF	TGCAGCGTTTCCCCAGGGAGGGTCGGCGAGCAGTACTTC
NA	NA	TRBV7-9	TRBJ1-2	CASSLGTGRFGYTF	TGTGCCAGCAGCTTAGGCACAGGGCGGTTTGGCTACACCTTC
NA	TRBD1	TRBV7-2	TRBJ1-1	CAVLVSLRGITEAFF	TGTGCCGTACTCGTCTCACTCAGGGGGATCACTGAAGCTTTCTTT
NA	NA	TRBV4-1	TRBJ2-7	CASSQEKRFGIYEQYF	TGCGCCAGCAGCCAAGAAAAGCGGTTCGGTATCTACGAGCAGTACTTC
once	NA	TRBV5-1	TRBJ2-3	CASSLGSSQVTDTQYF	TGCGCCAGCAGCTTGGGGTCCTCCCAGGTCACAGATACGCAGTATTTT
NA	TRBD2	TRBV7-2	TRBJ2-3	CASSFGLAGESDTQYF	TGTGCCAGCAGCTTTGGACTAGCGGGGGAGTCAGATACGCAGTATTTT
NA	TRBD1	TRBV27	TRBJ2-5	CASSPTGGAQETQYF	TGTGCCAGTAGCCCTACAGGGGGCGCCCAGGAGACCCAGTACTTC
NA	NA	TRBV7-2	TRBJ1-6	CASRTGASGSPLHF	TGTGCCAGCAGGACGGGGGCCTCAGGTTCACCCCTCCACTTT
NA	TRBD1	TRBV10-3	TRBJ1-5	CAISDLDRGRGQPQHF	TGTGCCATCAGTGATCTGGACAGGGGGCGCGGTCAGCCCCAGCATTTT
NA	NA	TRBV9	TRBJ1-2	CASSVDILGGSHGYTF	TGTGCCAGCAGCGTAGATATCTTGGGGGGAAGTCATGGCTACACCTTC
NA	TRBD2	TRBV6-5	TRBJ2-7	CASQGTSGKYEQYF	TGTGCCAGCCAGGGGACTAGCGGCAAATACGAGCAGTACTTC
NA	NA	TRBV30	TRBJ2-1	CAWGTVTPYNEQFF	TGTGCCTGGGGGACCGTAACCCCCTACAATGAGCAGTTCTTC
NA	NA	TRBV7-2	TRBJ1-1	CASSLVPYTEAFF	TGTGCCAGCAGCTTAGTCCCTTACACTGAAGCTTTCTTT
NA	TRBD1	TRBV15	TRBJ2-5	CATSRGSGQGEETQYF	TGTGCCACCAGCAGAGGCTCAGGACAGGGGGAAGAGACCCAGTACTTC
NA	NA	TRBV10-2	TRBJ2-7	CASSTGMDEQYF	TGCGCCAGCAGTACAGGGATGGATGAGCAGTACTTC
NA	NA	TRBV5-1	TRBJ2-1	CASSLERAWGEPYNEQFF	TGCGCCAGCAGCTTGGAGAGGGCGTGGGGTGAACCCTACAATGAGCAGTTCTTC
NA	NA	TRBV5-1	TRBJ2-1	CASSKESPGDEQFF	TGCGCCAGCAGCAAGGAGTCACCCGGGGATGAGCAGTTCTTC
NA	TRBD1	TRBV5-1	TRBJ2-1	CASSLGQGRNEQFF	TGCGCCAGCAGCTTGGGACAGGGGAGGAATGAGCAGTTCTTC
NA	TRBD1	TRBV5-4	TRBJ2-2	CASSSGGGRNTGELFF	TGTGCCAGCAGCTCAGGGGGCGGGCGGAACACCGGGGAGCTGTTTTTT